This TCR beta chain was obtained from a study of molecular identifiers for immune sequencing clone quantification. Overall study results and limits: Even with some 960,000 naive cells present, spiked Jurkat TCR RNA from one cell was reportedly detectable.

TCRdb re-derived calls from the PCR reads in MiXCR, one entry per CDR3 protein. This sample has about 640,000 distinct CDR3 sequences, with nearly 20% found just once. Germline V lookup: CDR1 MNHEY, CDR2 SVGAGI. V was trimmed by 5 bases and J by 2 bases, leaving 9 bases between them. The CDR3 length is 13 residues. This clonotype was recorded at least ten times. Its antigen is unknown. The sample comprised naive CD8+ T cells from blood, with Jurkat cell RNA spiked in. Subset: FACS-sorted CD8+CD4-CCR7+CD45RA+ naive T cells. The genes are TRBV6-5 and TRBJ2-5; D uncertain. The receptor's source is a human donor in good health. Some libraries in this study had Jurkat cell RNA spiked in. The CDR3 protein is CASSQRLQETQYF. Written as DNA, the CDR3 is TGTGCCAGCAGTCAGAGACTGCAAGAGACCCAGTACTTC.